Below are 21 T cell receptor beta chains sequenced from a single sample in a study of CXCR3-negative and CXCR3-positive naive CD8 T cells. The libraries of TRB cDNA were prepared using 5' RACE with UMI labels. TCRdb reprocessed the 5' RACE reads and stores each CDR3 protein as one record, lacking DNA. Here the sample table reports 50,000 to 65,000 distinct CDR3 sequences. Material for sequencing was naive CXCR3- CD8+ T cells from blood. Subset: CD45RO-CCR7+CD27+CD95- naive CD8+ T cells lacking CXCR3 (TNR3-). The receptors originated from a human donor in good health. Some clones in this sample may be carry-over from other donors' samples.

This rearrangement joins TRBV6-2 or TRBV6-3 to TRBJ2-7. This CDR3 region has 14 residues. In germline, CDR1 is MNHEY, CDR2 SVGEGT. The CDR3 sequence: CASMATGSSYEQYF.

The V and J genes are TRBV9 and TRBJ1-5; TCRdb names TRBD1, which stays unverified in the absence of DNA. This CDR3 has 14 residues. From germline, CDR1 is SGDLS and CDR2 YYNGEE. CDR3 protein: CASSKEGVGQPQHF.

This chain uses TRBV29-1 with TRBJ1-3; lacking DNA, the TRBD1 call made by TCRdb goes unchecked. The CDR3 covers 15 residues. Germline CDR1 is SQVTM and CDR2 is ANQGSEA. This chain's CDR3 is CSVEDPRETGNTIYF.

The V gene is TRBV7-7, the J gene TRBJ2-1. This CDR3 spans 16 amino acids. Germline V gives CDR1 SSHAT, CDR2 FNYEAQ (reference sequence). CDR3 sequence: CASSLAGWVPYNEQFF. The full variable domain, completed using reference TRBV7-7 and TRBJ2-1, is GAGVSQSPRYKVTKRGQDVTLRCDPISSHATLYWYQQALGQGPEFLTYFNYEAQPDKSGLPSDRFSAERPEGSISTLTIQRTEQRDSAMYRCASSLAGWVPYNEQFFGPGTRLTVL.

The J gene is TRBJ2-3, the V gene TRBV6-5; TCRdb picks TRBD2, but there is no DNA to check that call. The CDR3 is made up of 18 amino acids. Looked up from germline, CDR1 is MNHEY and CDR2 is SVGAGI. The CDR3 loop reads CASSWTSPLAGDTDTQYF.

This chain connects TRBV27 to TRBJ1-3. The germline CDR1 and CDR2 sequences are MNHEY and SMNVEV (reference sequence). This CDR3 spans 15 amino acids. The CDR3 sequence: CASSLHGSPGNTIYF.

J is TRBJ2-3 and V is TRBV6-5. Per the germline V gene, CDR1 is MNHEY and CDR2 is SVGAGI. The length of the CDR3 is 13 residues. Here the CDR3 reads CASSEYGADTQYF.

V and J are TRBV28 and TRBJ2-3; TCRdb proposes TRBD1, but this gene call is untestable without DNA. CDR3 length: 12 residues. The germline V gene has CDR1 MDHEN and CDR2 SYDVKM. The CDR3 here is CASSPLGVTQYF. Looking up the rest from reference TRBV28 and TRBJ2-3 gives the full variable domain: DVKVTQSSRYLVKRTGEKVFLECVQDMDHENMFWYRQDPGLGLRLIYFSYDVKMKEKGDIPEGYSVSREKKERFSLILESASTNQTSMYLCASSPLGVTQYFGPGTRLTVL.

The chain is built from TRBV5-1 and TRBJ2-3; the D call of TRBD1 rests on TCRdb alone, since no DNA is present to check it. Germline V CDR1 and CDR2: SGHRS, YFSETQ. The CDR3 totals 14 residues. The CDR3 here is CGSGGGTSTDTQYF.

The V and J genes are TRBV25-1 and TRBJ2-5. In germline, CDR1 is MGHDK, CDR2 SYGVNS. The CDR3 is 14 residues long. The CDR3 here is CASSEWATSETQYF.

This chain joins TRBV29-1 and TRBJ2-2; there is no DNA to check the TCRdb D call of TRBD1. The CDR3 runs 13 residues. The germline V gene encodes CDR1 SQVTM and CDR2 ANQGSEA. CDR3 sequence: CSAGQGNTGELFF.

This chain uses TRBV14 with TRBJ2-1; with no DNA, the TCRdb D assignment of TRBD2 cannot be verified. The CDR3 runs 19 residues. CDR1 is SGHDN, CDR2 FVKESK, per germline. This CDR3 reads CASSQTGTSGFSSYNEQFF.

The J gene is TRBJ1-2, the V gene TRBV28. This CDR3 spans 14 amino acids. Looked up from germline, CDR1 is MDHEN and CDR2 is SYDVKM. The CDR3 region is CASSFQGPYSGYTF.

V is TRBV28 and J is TRBJ2-3; checking the TCRdb D call of TRBD2 is not possible without DNA. The germline CDR1 and CDR2 sequences are MDHEN and SYDVKM. CDR3 length equals 15 residues. The CDR3 sequence is CASRELAVITDTQYF.

This chain links TRBV2 with TRBJ2-7; TCRdb's D call of TRBD1 is untestable without DNA. This CDR3 region has 14 residues. Germline V gives CDR1 SNHLY, CDR2 FYNNEI. This chain's CDR3 is CASWMTGTSYEQYF.

The CDR3 region is CASSKAPGREAYEQHF. The chain combines TRBV21-1 with TRBJ2-7; as DNA is missing, the TRBD1 call by TCRdb cannot be tested. TRBV21-1 has pseudogene status. The CDR3 covers 16 residues.

The V call is TRBV6-5, the J call TRBJ2-7; TCRdb names TRBD1, which stays unverified in the absence of DNA. CDR1 and CDR2 from the germline V gene are MNHEY and SVGAGI. The CDR3 has 14 residues. CDR3 amino acids: CASSYLGDRYEQYF.

V is TRBV11-1 and J is TRBJ1-1; TCRdb lists TRBD1, though no DNA is available to test this call. The germline V gene has CDR1 SGHAT and CDR2 FQDESV (reference sequence). The CDR3 runs to 15 residues. The CDR3 protein is CASSLADRGDTEAFF.

The chain recombines TRBV4-1 with TRBJ2-1; without DNA, the TCRdb call of TRBD1 cannot be checked. Germline loops: CDR1 MGHRA, CDR2 YSYEKL. This CDR3 has 14 residues. The CDR3 sequence: CASSRGAGGNEQFF.

The V gene is TRBV20-1, the J gene TRBJ1-2; TCRdb outputs TRBD1, but without DNA this stays unchecked. The CDR3 consists of 11 residues. The germline V gene encodes CDR1 DFQATT and CDR2 SNEGSKA (reference sequence). CDR3 sequence reads: CSVSPPYGYTF.

The chain combines TRBV7-7 with TRBJ1-1. Germline values: CDR1 SSHAT, CDR2 FNYEAQ (reference sequence). The CDR3 contains 16 residues. The CDR3 here is CASSPMGGLVNTEAFF.